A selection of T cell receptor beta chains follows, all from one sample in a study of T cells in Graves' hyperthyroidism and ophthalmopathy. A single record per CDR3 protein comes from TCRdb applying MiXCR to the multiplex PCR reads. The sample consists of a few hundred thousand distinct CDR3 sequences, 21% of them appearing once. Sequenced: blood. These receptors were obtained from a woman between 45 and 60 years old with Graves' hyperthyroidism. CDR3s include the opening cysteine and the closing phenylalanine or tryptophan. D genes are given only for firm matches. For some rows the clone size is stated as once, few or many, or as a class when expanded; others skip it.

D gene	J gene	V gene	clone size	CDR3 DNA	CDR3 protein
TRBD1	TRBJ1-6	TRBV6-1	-	TGTGCCAGCAGTGAAATGGGACAGGTTAATTCACCCCTCCACTTT	CASSEMGQVNSPLHF
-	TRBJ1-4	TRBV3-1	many	TGTGCCAGCAGCCAAGCCGTAGCAACTAATGAAAAACTGTTTTTT	CASSQAVATNEKLFF
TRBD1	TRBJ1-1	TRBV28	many	TGTGCCAGCAGTCCCACCGGGACAGGGGACACTGAAGCTTTCTTT	CASSPTGTGDTEAFF
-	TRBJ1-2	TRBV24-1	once	TGTGCCACCAGTGATTCATTTTCAGGCCCCTATGGCTACACCTTC	CATSDSFSGPYGYTF
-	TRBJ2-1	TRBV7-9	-	TGTGCCAGCAGCCCTCCCGAGGGTGCCTACAATGAGCAGTTCTTC	CASSPPEGAYNEQFF
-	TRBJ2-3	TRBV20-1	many	TGCAGTGCTAGAGACCGCCGGTTGGGGAGAGTAATCACAGATACGCAGTATTTT	CSARDRRLGRVITDTQYF
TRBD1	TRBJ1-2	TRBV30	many	TGTGCCTGGAGTTTCTTCGACAGGGGTTATGGCTACACCTTC	CAWSFFDRGYGYTF
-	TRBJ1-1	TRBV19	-	TGTGCCAGTAGTGTAGATATTTCGAACACTGAAGCTTTCTTT	CASSVDISNTEAFF
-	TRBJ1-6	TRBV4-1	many	TGCGCCAGCAGCCAAGATTCAGGAAACTCCTATAATTCACCCCTCCACTTT	CASSQDSGNSYNSPLHF
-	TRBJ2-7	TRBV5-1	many	TGCGCCAGCGCGATGAGGGGGGGCTCTGGCGAGCAGTACTTC	CASAMRGGSGEQYF
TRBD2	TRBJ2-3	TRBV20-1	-	TGCAGTGCTAGAGGCCTAGCGGGCAGCACAGATACGCAGTATTTT	CSARGLAGSTDTQYF
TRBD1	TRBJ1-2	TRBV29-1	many	TGCAGCGTTGAAGAAAGAGGCAGGGGGGCCCGGGGAGACTATGGCTACACCTTC	CSVEERGRGARGDYGYTF
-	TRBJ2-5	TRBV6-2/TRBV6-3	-	TGTGCCAGCAGGGGGCAGGAAGAGACCCAGTACTTC	CASRGQEETQYF
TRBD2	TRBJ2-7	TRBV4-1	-	TGCGCCAGCAGCCAAGGGACGGATCTAGCGGGTAGCTCCTACGAGCAGTACTTC	CASSQGTDLAGSSYEQYF
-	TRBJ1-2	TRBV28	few	TGTGCCAGCAGTTTTGGGGGGTCTAACTATGGCTACACCTTC	CASSFGGSNYGYTF
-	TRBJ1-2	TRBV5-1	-	TGCGCCAGCAGCTTGACCGTTTGGGGTTTCAGGGATGCTAACTATGGCTACACCTTC	CASSLTVWGFRDANYGYTF
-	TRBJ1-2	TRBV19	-	TGTGCCAGTAGTATCGGGGCAGGCTATGGCTACACCTTC	CASSIGAGYGYTF
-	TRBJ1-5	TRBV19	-	TGTGCCAGTAGTCTGGGAAATTTGGGGTTCCAGCCCCAGCATTTT	CASSLGNLGFQPQHF
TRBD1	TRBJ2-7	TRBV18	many	TGTGCCAGCTCTCCGGGACAGGGAGTATACGAGCAGTACTTC	CASSPGQGVYEQYF
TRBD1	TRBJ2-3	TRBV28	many	TGTGCCAGCAGTTTGCCCGGACAGGGCACAGATACGCAGTATTTT	CASSLPGQGTDTQYF
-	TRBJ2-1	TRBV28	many	TGTGCCAGTCTCTCGCAGGGAATTTCTCTCTCCTACAATGAGCAGTTCTTC	CASLSQGISLSYNEQFF
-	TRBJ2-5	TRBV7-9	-	TGTGCCAGCAGCTTAATCGGGACGGAGACCCAGTACTTC	CASSLIGTETQYF
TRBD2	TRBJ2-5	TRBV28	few	TGTGCCAGCAGTGCTAGCGGGAGTTATTACGAGACCCAGTACTTC	CASSASGSYYETQYF
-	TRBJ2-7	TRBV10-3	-	TGTGCCATTAGCCGGGACTCCTACGAGCAGTACTTC	CAISRDSYEQYF
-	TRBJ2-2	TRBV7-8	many	TGTGCCAGCAGCAACGAAGGGGGGGGCGACACCGGGGAGCTGTTTTTT	CASSNEGGGDTGELFF
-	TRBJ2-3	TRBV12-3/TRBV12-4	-	TGTGCCAGCAGTTTCTATTCCCAGGGTGTACATACGCAGTATTTT	CASSFYSQGVHTQYF
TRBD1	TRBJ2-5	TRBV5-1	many	TGCGCCAGCAGCTCCCACCCTTACCGGGACAGGGGGGCAGAGACCCAGTACTTC	CASSSHPYRDRGAETQYF
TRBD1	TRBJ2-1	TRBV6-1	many	TGTGCCAGCCAATACAGCCGGGACAGGGTGAATGAGCAGTTCTTC	CASQYSRDRVNEQFF
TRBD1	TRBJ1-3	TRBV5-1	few	TGCGCCAGCAGCTCGATGGACAGGCTCCTTGACACCATATATTTT	CASSSMDRLLDTIYF
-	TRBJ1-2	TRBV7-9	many	TGTGCCAGCAGCAACAGGGACCTGTATGGCTACACCTTC	CASSNRDLYGYTF
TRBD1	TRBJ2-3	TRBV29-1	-	TGCAGCGTGACAGGGGGCAGAGATACGCAGTATTTT	CSVTGGRDTQYF
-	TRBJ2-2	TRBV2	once	TGTGCCAGCAGTGATGGACAAAGGAGCACCGGGGAGCTGTTTTTT	CASSDGQRSTGELFF
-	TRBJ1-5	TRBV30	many	TGTGCCTGGAGCCGTGATTATGTTCAGCCCCAGCATTTT	CAWSRDYVQPQHF
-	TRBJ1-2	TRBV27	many	TGTGCCAGCAGTAGAACACAGGGAATGGGTGGCTACACCTTC	CASSRTQGMGGYTF
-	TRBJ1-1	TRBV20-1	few	TGCAGTGCCGCGGGATCAAGGGGAACTGAAGCTTTCTTT	CSAAGSRGTEAFF
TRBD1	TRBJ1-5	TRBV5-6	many	TGTGCCAGCAGTCGCCAGGGGGTCCCCAATCAGCCCCAGCATTTT	CASSRQGVPNQPQHF
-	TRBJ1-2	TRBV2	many	TGTGCCAGCAGTAAGGACGCTAACTATGGCTACACCTTC	CASSKDANYGYTF
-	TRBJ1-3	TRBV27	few	TGTGCCAGCAGTTTATCGGCAAAACTCTCTGGAAACACCATATATTTT	CASSLSAKLSGNTIYF
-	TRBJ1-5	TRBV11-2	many	TGTGCCAGCAGTGGAGAGGGAAATCAGCCCCAGCATTTT	CASSGEGNQPQHF
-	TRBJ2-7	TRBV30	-	TGTGCCTGGACCATGCACACCTTATCCTACGAGCAGTACTTC	CAWTMHTLSYEQYF
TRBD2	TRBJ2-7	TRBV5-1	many	TGCGCCAGCAGACTAGCGGGGTCACCCTACGAGCAGTACTTC	CASRLAGSPYEQYF
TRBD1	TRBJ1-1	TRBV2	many	TGTGCCAGCAAGGGACAGGGGATAAAGAACACTGAAGCTTTCTTT	CASKGQGIKNTEAFF
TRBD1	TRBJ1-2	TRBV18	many	TGTGCCAGCAGCCCAGGGACAGGGGGAGGCTACACCTTC	CASSPGTGGGYTF
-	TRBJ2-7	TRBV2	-	TGTGCCAGCAGTCGGACAGCGGCTTCCTACGAGCAGTACTTC	CASSRTAASYEQYF
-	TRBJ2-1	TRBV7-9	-	TGTGCCAGCAGCCCCCCTGGGTACGGGGGATCCTACAATGAGCAGTTCTTC	CASSPPGYGGSYNEQFF
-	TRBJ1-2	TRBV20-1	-	TGCAGTGCTTACAACTATGGCTACACCTTC	CSAYNYGYTF
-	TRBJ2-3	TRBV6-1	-	TGTGCCAGCAGTCACCGGGGTCGCACAGATACGCAGTATTTT	CASSHRGRTDTQYF
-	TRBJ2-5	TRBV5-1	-	TGCGCCAGCAGCTCCTCAGGACAGACCCAAGAGACCCAGTACTTC	CASSSSGQTQETQYF
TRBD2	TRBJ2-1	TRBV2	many	TGTGCCAGCAGTGTTGCAAGCGGGGCTTACAATGAGCAGTTCTTC	CASSVASGAYNEQFF
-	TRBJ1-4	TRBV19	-	TGTGCCAGTAGCCGCGGCAGGGCAACTAATGAAAAACTGTTTTTT	CASSRGRATNEKLFF
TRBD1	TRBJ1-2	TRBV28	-	TGTGCCAGCAGTCGACAGGGCGTAATCTATGGCTACACCTTC	CASSRQGVIYGYTF
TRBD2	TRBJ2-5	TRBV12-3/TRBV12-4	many	TGTGCCAGCAGTTTAGGAATAGGGGGACTAGCGGGAGGGACCCAGTACTTC	CASSLGIGGLAGGTQYF
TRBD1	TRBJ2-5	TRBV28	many	TGTGCCAGCAGTTTAGAAACAGGGGTTTACGAGACCCAGTACTTC	CASSLETGVYETQYF
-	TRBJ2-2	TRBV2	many	TGTGCCAGCAGTGCGGGGGTGAACACCGGGGAGCTGTTTTTT	CASSAGVNTGELFF